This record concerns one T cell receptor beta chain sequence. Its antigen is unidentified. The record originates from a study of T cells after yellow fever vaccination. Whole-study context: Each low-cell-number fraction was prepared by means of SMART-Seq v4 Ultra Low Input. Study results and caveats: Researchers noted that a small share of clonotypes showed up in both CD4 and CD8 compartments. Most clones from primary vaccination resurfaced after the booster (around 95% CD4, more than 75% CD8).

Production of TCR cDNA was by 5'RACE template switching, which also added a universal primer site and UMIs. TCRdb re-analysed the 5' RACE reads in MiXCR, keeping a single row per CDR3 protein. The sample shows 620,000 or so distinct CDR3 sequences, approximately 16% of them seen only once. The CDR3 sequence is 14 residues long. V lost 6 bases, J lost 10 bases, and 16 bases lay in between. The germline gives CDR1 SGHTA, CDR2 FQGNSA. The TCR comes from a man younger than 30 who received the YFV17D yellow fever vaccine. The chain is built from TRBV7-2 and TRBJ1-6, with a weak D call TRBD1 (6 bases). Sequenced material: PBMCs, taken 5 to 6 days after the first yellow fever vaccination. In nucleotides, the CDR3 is TGTGCCAGCAGTACCACAGGGAAAGGGTCACCCCTCCACTTT. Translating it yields CASSTTGKGSPLHF.